The clone carrying this T cell receptor beta chain showed up many times. The antigen remains undetermined. The data stem from a study of early T cells in non-severe SARS-CoV-2 infection. Across the study: Whole-blood bulk RNA, unsorted, was sequenced, and chains were unpaired. Study outcomes and limitations: Comparison of clonotypes with VDJdb favored anti-spike CD8 responses while missing private and CD4 specificities.

V lost 6 bases and J 5 bases, leaving 14 bases between the germline ends. This CDR3 comprises 13 residues. Germline assignment: CDR1 SGHTA and CDR2 FQGNSA. Unique molecular identifiers tagged individual cDNA molecules. TCRdb ran MiXCR on the 5' RACE reads and lists one entry per CDR3 protein. The sample includes approximately 29,000 distinct CDR3 sequences, 5% to 6.5% seen only once; the top ten take around 30%. The TCR was taken from an adult who was a healthcare worker with PCR-confirmed SARS-CoV-2 infection or an uninfected control (not recorded which). This specimen consisted of whole blood, obtained at baseline. The V and J genes are TRBV7-2 and TRBJ2-7; a weak D match, TRBD2 (5 bases). The CDR3 region has the DNA TGTGCCAGCAGACCTACTAGTTTCGACGAGCAGTACTTC. Translation gives CASRPTSFDEQYF. Complete variable domain (other parts from reference TRBV7-2 and TRBJ2-7): GAGVSQSPSNKVTEKGKDVELRCDPISGHTALYWYRQSLGQGLEFLIYFQGNSAPDKSGLPSDRFSAERTGGSVSTLTIQRTQQEDSAVYLCASRPTSFDEQYFGPGTRLTVT.